These T cell receptor beta chains were read from a single sample in a study of T cell responses to AZD1222 COVID-19 vaccine. Here immunoSEQ multiplex PCR was the method, and the copy in TCRdb shows in-frame clones only, minus some. The data contain around 110,000 clones, almost 90% of them singletons. The starting material was peripheral blood, obtained on day 0 of AZD1222 vaccination. The receptors come from an adult in good health. CDR3s include the opening cysteine and the closing phenylalanine or tryptophan. A D gene is named only where the DNA matches it firmly. Rows give clone size only sometimes, using once, few, many, or a class for an expanded clone.

D,J,size,V,CDR3,DNA
-,TRBJ2-1,-,TRBV28,CASSLGRRDNEQFF,TGTGCCAGCAGTTTGGGGCGGCGAGACAATGAGCAGTTCTTC
TRBD1,TRBJ1-1,-,TRBV4-1,CASSQGRDRGLMAFF,TGCGCCAGCAGCCAAGGGCGGGACAGGGGTTTGATGGCTTTCTTT
TRBD2,TRBJ2-1,-,TRBV18,CASSPPWVAGGPSFF,TGTGCCAGCTCACCACCGTGGGTAGCGGGAGGGCCTTCTTTCTTC
-,TRBJ2-5,-,TRBV7-8,CASSLRPLETQYF,TGTGCCAGCAGCTTAAGACCATTGGAGACCCAGTACTTC
-,TRBJ1-1,-,TRBV28,CASSSSISKAFF,TGTGCCAGCAGTTCCTCAATATCTAAAGCTTTCTTT
-,TRBJ1-6,-,TRBV6-4,CASSVGQINSPLHF,TGTGCCAGCAGTGTCGGACAGATTAATTCACCCCTCCACTTT
-,TRBJ2-7,-,TRBV1,CTSSQARLAGSCGEQYF,TGCACCAGCAGCCAAGCTCGACTAGCAGGTTCTTGTGGCGAGCAGTACTTC
TRBD1,TRBJ1-1,-,TRBV6-5,CASSLRQGEAFF,TGTGCCAGCAGTTTAAGACAGGGAGAAGCTTTCTTT
TRBD2,TRBJ2-1,once,TRBV6-5,CASSYMAGGNYNEQFF,TGTGCCAGCAGTTATATGGCGGGAGGGAACTACAATGAGCAGTTCTTC
TRBD2,TRBJ2-1,-,TRBV7-8,CASSLAGAGGNYNEQFF,TGTGCCAGCAGCTTAGCGGGAGCGGGAGGCAACTACAATGAGCAGTTCTTC
-,TRBJ1-1,-,TRBV6-5,CASSYGGEAFF,TGTGCCAGCAGTTACGGGGGGGAGGCTTTCTTT
-,TRBJ1-5,-,TRBV4-1,CASSPGRGNQPQHF,TGCGCCAGCAGTCCCGGGAGGGGCAATCAGCCCCAGCATTTT
TRBD1,TRBJ2-7,-,TRBV11-3,CASSLGQGGSYEQYF,TGTGCCAGCAGCTTAGGACAGGGGGGTTCCTACGAGCAGTACTTC
-,TRBJ2-5,-,TRBV7-2,CASSQRTPQGETQYF,TGTGCCAGCAGCCAGAGAACACCACAAGGGGAGACCCAGTACTTC
-,TRBJ2-1,-,TRBV7-9,CASSFGRSNEQFF,TGTGCCAGCAGCTTCGGGCGATCCAATGAGCAGTTCTTC
TRBD1,TRBJ1-2,-,TRBV7-9,CASTRDRGPGYTF,TGTGCCAGCACCCGGGACAGGGGGCCGGGCTACACCTTC
TRBD2,TRBJ2-7,-,TRBV4-2,CASSQDRGGKRAYEQYF,TGTGCCAGCAGCCAAGATCGGGGAGGGAAACGGGCCTACGAGCAGTACTTC
-,TRBJ1-1,-,TRBV7-2,CASSSPQGRGAFF,TGTGCCAGCAGCTCCCCCCAGGGCCGAGGAGCTTTCTTT
TRBD1,TRBJ2-3,-,TRBV4-2,CASRRGQGMADTQYF,TGTGCCAGCCGTCGGGGACAGGGGATGGCAGATACGCAGTATTTT
TRBD1,TRBJ1-6,-,TRBV3-1/TRBV3-2,CASSPGQGGSPLHF,TGTGCCAGCAGTCCCGGACAGGGAGGGTCACCCCTCCACTTT
-,TRBJ1-5,-,TRBV19,CASSNRGSNQPQHF,TGTGCCAGTAGTAATAGGGGCAGCAATCAGCCCCAGCATTTT
-,TRBJ1-2,-,TRBV11-2,CASSLSLDSNYGYTF,TGTGCCAGCAGCTTAAGTCTCGACTCTAACTATGGCTACACCTTC
-,TRBJ1-1,-,TRBV4-2,CASSQEGLQRGWYTEAFF,TGTGCCAGCAGCCAAGAGGGCCTGCAGCGGGGGTGGTACACTGAAGCTTTCTTT
-,TRBJ1-5,-,TRBV19,CASSIGAGYSNQPQHF,TGTGCCAGTAGTATAGGAGCCGGGTATAGCAATCAGCCCCAGCATTTT
TRBD1,TRBJ1-6,-,TRBV5-4,CASSSRGGQANSPLHF,TGTGCCAGCAGCTCTCGGGGGGGACAGGCGAATTCACCCCTCCACTTT
TRBD1,TRBJ2-1,-,TRBV27,CASSPRGLDEQFF,TGTGCCAGCAGCCCCAGGGGGCTCGATGAGCAGTTCTTC
TRBD1,TRBJ1-1,few,TRBV18,CASSRAGTGGTEAFF,TGTGCCAGCTCTCGTGCCGGGACAGGGGGCACTGAAGCTTTCTTT
-,TRBJ1-5,-,TRBV7-2,CASSLQGTHSQPQHF,TGTGCCAGCAGCTTACAAGGGACACACAGTCAGCCCCAGCATTTT
TRBD1,TRBJ2-7,-,TRBV6-5,CASSYRQGYYEQYF,TGTGCCAGCAGTTACCGACAGGGGTACTACGAGCAGTACTTC
-,TRBJ1-4,-,TRBV28,CASSLLREGKLFF,TGTGCCAGCAGTTTATTGCGGGAAGGAAAACTGTTTTTT
-,TRBJ1-4,-,TRBV30,CAWSFVGENEKLFF,TGTGCCTGGAGTTTTGTGGGAGAGAATGAAAAACTGTTTTTT
-,TRBJ1-5,-,TRBV5-1,CASSLGQAGNQPQHF,TGCGCCAGCAGCTTGGGGCAGGCGGGAAATCAGCCCCAGCATTTT
TRBD2,TRBJ2-5,-,TRBV3-1/TRBV3-2,CASSQSSGTQETQYF,TGTGCCAGCAGCCAATCGAGCGGGACCCAAGAGACCCAGTACTTC
-,TRBJ2-7,-,TRBV28,CASSSPGRGNEQYF,TGTGCCAGCAGTTCCCCTGGCAGGGGAAACGAGCAGTACTTC
-,TRBJ1-5,-,TRBV5-1,CASSPQGGSNQPQHF,TGCGCCAGCAGTCCTCAGGGTGGGAGCAATCAGCCCCAGCATTTT